This entry describes one T cell receptor beta chain. Its antigen is undetermined. This sample stems from a study of post-analysis software for immune sequencing data. The CDR3 covers 17 residues. Germline V gene data show CDR1 as SGHTA and CDR2 as FQGTGA. Deletions cut 2 bases from V and 2 bases from J, with 19 bases between. TCR beta libraries were prepared from cDNA with unique molecular identifiers. TCRdb ran MiXCR on the PCR reads and lists one entry per CDR3 protein. This sample yields about 820,000 distinct CDR3 sequences, of which around 53% are seen a single time; approximately 4.5% belongs to the top ten. Study findings and constraints: Pronounced co-clustering by F measure was evident among identically batched samples. When patients were compared with controls, about five TRBV segments were more frequent, TRBV5-6, TRBV5-1 and TRBV20-1 among them. Multiple sclerosis was associated with a significant reduction in normalized Chao1 diversity relative to controls.

The J gene is TRBJ2-7, the V gene TRBV7-3; a weak D match, TRBD2 (7 bases). The sequencing sample was made of blood. This clonotype was obtained from a girl under 18 with multiple sclerosis. The CDR3 nucleotides are TGTGCCAGCAGCTTAGGCTTCCTGGGGGGGCGCCCCTACGAGCAGTACTTC. Translating it yields CASSLGFLGGRPYEQYF. The variable domain in full, completed from reference TRBV7-3 and TRBJ2-7, reads GAGVSQTPSNKVTEKGKYVELRCDPISGHTALYWYRQSLGQGPEFLIYFQGTGAADDSGLPNDRFFAVRPEGSVSTLKIQRTERGDSAVYLCASSLGFLGGRPYEQYFGPGTRLTVT.